Listed below are T cell receptor beta chains from one sample, sequenced in a study of CD8+CD57+ T cells in acquired aplastic anemia. TCRdb re-derived calls from the reads in MiXCR, one entry per CDR3 protein. The sample holds about 270,000 distinct CDR3 sequences, approximately 82% seen once. Sequencing was done on a sample of sorted CD4+, CD8+, or CD8+CD57+ T cells (not recorded which) from PBMCs. These receptors were collected from a human donor with aplastic anemia. Both conserved end residues are part of each CDR3. The order of the fields is V gene, J gene, clone size, D gene, CDR3 DNA, CDR3 protein. D genes are given only for firm matches. Clone size is shown for a subset of rows, as once, few, many or a class of expanded clone.

TRBV5-1	TRBJ2-7	.	.	TGCGCCAGCAGCGACCCCGGAGTTTCCGAGCAGTACTTC	CASSDPGVSEQYF
TRBV7-2	TRBJ1-2	.	.	TGTGCCAGCAGCTTAGCGAGAGGTCGGGTCATACAGTATTACACCTTC	CASSLARGRVIQYYTF
TRBV15	TRBJ2-1	.	.	TGTGCCACCAAAAGTCGTACCTCCTACGATAAGCAGTTCTTC	CATKSRTSYDKQFF
TRBV7-9	TRBJ2-3	.	.	TGTGCCAGCAGCTTAGCGAGAAGTGCCGATACGCAGGATTTT	CASSLARSADTQDF
TRBV2	TRBJ1-5	.	.	TGTGCCAGCGGGGACGGGGGGGCCGATCAGCCCCAGCATTTT	CASGDGGADQPQHF
TRBV2	TRBJ2-1	.	.	TGTGCCAGCCAAAGTCTTACCTCTCACAATGAGCAGTTCTTC	CASQSLTSHNEQFF
TRBV7-8	TRBJ1-6	.	.	TGTGCCAGCAGCTTAGGGACAGTTACATATAATTCACCCCTCCACTTT	CASSLGTVTYNSPLHF
TRBV19	TRBJ1-5	.	.	TGTGCCAGTAGTATCGGCTCGGGGGGAGGCAATCAGCCCCAGCATTTT	CASSIGSGGGNQPQHF
TRBV7-3	TRBJ1-5	once	.	TGTGCCAGCAGCGTAGGGGCCGCCCGAGATCAGCCCGTGCATTTT	CASSVGAARDQPVHF
TRBV7-2	TRBJ2-3	.	.	TGTGCCAGCAGCTTAGCGGGCAGTACGTGGGAGCAGTACTATTTT	CASSLAGSTWEQYYF
TRBV15	TRBJ1-1	.	.	TGTGCCACCAGCAGAGGAGGAGTGTACACTGAAGCTTTCTTT	CATSRGGVYTEAFF
TRBV6-1	TRBJ2-2	.	.	TGTGCCAGCAGCCCCGACGAGAGCGGGGAGCTGTTTTTT	CASSPDESGELFF
TRBV10-3	TRBJ1-6	.	.	TGTGCCAGCAGTACCATCCACGGGGGGAATTCACCCCTCCACTTT	CASSTIHGGNSPLHF
TRBV12-3/TRBV12-4	TRBJ1-5	.	.	TGTGCCAGCAGGACAGGCAAGGGGCCCCTGCATTTT	CASRTGKGPLHF
TRBV7-9	TRBJ2-3	.	.	TGTGCCAGCAGCTTAGCGGGCGGTGCGCATTCGCAGGAATTT	CASSLAGGAHSQEF
TRBV7-6	TRBJ2-3	.	.	TGTGCCAGCAGCTTAGCCCACGGGACAAAAACGAAGTATTTT	CASSLAHGTKTKYF
TRBV2	TRBJ2-1	.	.	TGTGCCAGCGGCGTTAGGGGCACAGATACGCGGTCTTTT	CASGVRGTDTRSF
TRBV9	TRBJ2-3	once	TRBD2	TGTGCCAGCAGCGCCGGGGGGAGCAGAATAGATACGCAGTATTTT	CASSAGGSRIDTQYF
TRBV7-6	TRBJ1-1	.	.	TGTGCCAGCAGCAGTGGGGGTGCCAGGGGAGAGGCTTTCTTT	CASSSGGARGEAFF
TRBV2	TRBJ1-1	few	.	TGTGCCAGCAGCGTATCCCGACGGACGAACACTGAAGCTTTCTTT	CASSVSRRTNTEAFF
TRBV5-6	TRBJ2-1	.	.	TGTGCCAGTAGCTTGATAGAGACTTCTTCCAATGAGCAGTTCTTC	CASSLIETSSNEQFF
TRBV10-3	TRBJ2-3	once	TRBD1	TGTGCCATCAGCCAGGGGGACCTTAACAATCATACGCAGTATTTT	CAISQGDLNNHTQYF
TRBV7-2	TRBJ2-3	.	.	TGTGCCAGCAGCTTTGAAAGAAGTGGGGATACGCATGAGTTT	CASSFERSGDTHEF
TRBV5-1	TRBJ2-3	.	TRBD1	TGCGCCAGCAGCTTGGGGCAGGGGGCCTGTACGCAGTATTTT	CASSLGQGACTQYF
TRBV9	TRBJ2-1	.	.	TGTGCCAGCAGCGAAATCTACTCGGGCGCTGAAGCTTTC	CASSEIYSGAEAF
TRBV7-2	TRBJ2-3	.	.	TGTGCCAGCAGCTTAGCGAGCGGTCCCGAGAATGAGCAGTTT	CASSLASGPENEQF
TRBV9	TRBJ1-2	.	.	TGTGCCAGCAGCGCTCGGTCCCGCGGCTTCACCTTCGGCTACACCTTC	CASSARSRGFTFGYTF
TRBV7-9	TRBJ2-1	.	.	TGTGCCAGCAGCTTAGAAAGCGGCGGGCGGATTTATGGGCAGTTCTTC	CASSLESGGRIYGQFF
TRBV11-2	TRBJ2-5	.	.	TGTGCCAGCAGCGTCCAGGGGAGCCAAGAGACCCAGTACTTC	CASSVQGSQETQYF
TRBV7-9	TRBJ2-7	.	.	TGTGCCAGCAGCCTACAAGGGGTAGCCCGGGAGAAGTATTTC	CASSLQGVAREKYF
TRBV12-3/TRBV12-4	TRBJ1-5	.	.	TGTGCCAGCGGAGGGGGACCTAGCAATCAGCCCCAGCATTTT	CASGGGPSNQPQHF
TRBV11-1	TRBJ2-5	once	TRBD2	TGTGCCAGCAGTTACCTCGGACTAGCGGGGGGGCAAGAGACCCAGTACTTC	CASSYLGLAGGQETQYF
TRBV19	TRBJ2-3	.	.	TGTGCCAGTAGTATTACTAGGGGGGCGTTCAATAAGCAGTTTTTC	CASSITRGAFNKQFF